These T cell receptor beta chains were read from a single sample in a study of blood T cell repertoires in COVID-19. Using immunoSEQ multiplex PCR, the repertoire was profiled, and TCRdb retains in-frame clones only, with some absent. Here the sample spans roughly 130,000 clones, about four fifths being singletons. Material for sequencing was peripheral blood. The origin of the receptors is a woman between 55 and 75 years old with acute or convalescent COVID-19. Each CDR3 is given with its conserved first and last residue. D genes are given only for firm matches.

d_call | v_call | cdr3_aa
TRBD1 | TRBV2 | CASNLGGQGGRPQHF
NA | TRBV5-1 | CASSSRGGNEKLFF
TRBD1 | TRBV24-1 | CATSDSWGRGEDGYTF
NA | TRBV19 | CASSFGNEQFF
TRBD2 | TRBV6-5 | CASSWGGGSNEQYF
TRBD1 | TRBV7-9 | CASSSGTGENTEAFF
TRBD1 | TRBV6-5 | CASFRDREGAPLHF
TRBD1 | TRBV28 | CATRKDRDHYGYTF
NA | TRBV3-1/TRBV3-2 | CASTAPGDGYTF
NA | TRBV6-5 | CASSYFPKVNTEAFF
NA | TRBV7-8 | CASRSTGSGTEAFF
NA | TRBV19 | CASSSSGENTEAFF
TRBD2 | TRBV5-1 | CASSLGAGGPETQYF
TRBD1 | TRBV5-5 | CASSIGTGRGNSPLHF
NA | TRBV6-5 | CASNDKQGALEAFF
NA | TRBV19 | CASSIEQETQYF
NA | TRBV10-3 | CAIPDGIYGYTF
NA | TRBV5-1 | CASNTMGLGNSPLHF
TRBD1 | TRBV30 | CAWSLLGTGESPLHF
NA | TRBV7-9 | CASSERNEYQPQHF
NA | TRBV30 | CACRGSNTEAFF
NA | TRBV24-1 | CATSPAIPQTNYGYTF
TRBD2 | TRBV7-3 | CASSSSGGAFGTQYF
NA | TRBV15 | CATSRERHSLYGYTF
NA | TRBV7-8 | CASNRAAGPPDTQYF
TRBD2 | TRBV2 | CASSDGLGTGWAGELFF
NA | TRBV19 | CASSYLVSDYYTF
TRBD1 | TRBV27 | CASSPHRTGGVNTEAFF
NA | TRBV24-1 | CATSEGGTQAETQYF
TRBD1 | TRBV30 | CAWSIIQGSPEAFF
TRBD1 | TRBV14 | CASSPGTAGNTIYF
TRBD2 | TRBV3-1/TRBV3-2 | CASSQPGVAGYDTQYF
NA | TRBV6-5 | CASSYSGYNEQFF
NA | TRBV7-3 | CASSLGRGETQYF
TRBD1 | TRBV24-1 | CATSRTGGDDTQYF
NA | TRBV2 | CASSQQNFPGYTF
TRBD2 | TRBV5-8 | CASRPGLQETQYF
NA | TRBV9 | CASSVAPSTGISPLHF
NA | TRBV25-1 | CASSVPAGHEQYF
NA | TRBV5-4 | CASSSINPDTQYF
NA | TRBV30 | CAWSVLPGEPQHF
TRBD1 | TRBV18 | CASSLGQGTTNTGELFF
TRBD2 | TRBV9 | CASSVAGRLAGYNEQFF
NA | TRBV3-1/TRBV3-2 | CASSPYLQANYGYTF
TRBD2 | TRBV6-5 | CASSGGGYTDTQYF
TRBD1 | TRBV24-1 | CATRRDSSYEQYF
TRBD1 | TRBV19 | CASSRDSLSYNEQFF
NA | TRBV10-3 | CAISESGGNTEAFF
NA | TRBV9 | CASSVTPQGSGSLHF
NA | TRBV29-1 | CSVGTVTGANVLTF
NA | TRBV5-6 | CASSSRVTIQYF